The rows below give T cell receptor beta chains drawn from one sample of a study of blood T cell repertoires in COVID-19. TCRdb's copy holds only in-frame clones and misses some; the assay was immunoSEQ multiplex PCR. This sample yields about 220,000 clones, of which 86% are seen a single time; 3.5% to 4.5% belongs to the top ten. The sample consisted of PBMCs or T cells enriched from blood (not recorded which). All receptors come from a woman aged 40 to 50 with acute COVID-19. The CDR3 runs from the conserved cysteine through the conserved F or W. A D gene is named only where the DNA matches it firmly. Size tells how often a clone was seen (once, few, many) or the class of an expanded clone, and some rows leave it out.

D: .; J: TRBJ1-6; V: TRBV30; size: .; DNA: TGTGCCTGGAGCTTGCAGGCTGGATCACCCCTCCACTTT; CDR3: CAWSLQAGSPLHF
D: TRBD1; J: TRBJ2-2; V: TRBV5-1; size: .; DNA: TGCGCCAGCAGCGACGCGTACAGGGGCACCGGGGAGCTGTTTTTT; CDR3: CASSDAYRGTGELFF
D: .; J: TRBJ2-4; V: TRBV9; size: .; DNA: TGTGCCAGCAGCGAAGACAGTTCCTCCCTACCAATTCAGTACTTC; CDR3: CASSEDSSSLPIQYF
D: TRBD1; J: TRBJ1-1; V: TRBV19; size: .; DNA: TGTGCCAGTAGGCGACAGGGGTCAGGCACTGAAGCTTTCTTT; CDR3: CASRRQGSGTEAFF
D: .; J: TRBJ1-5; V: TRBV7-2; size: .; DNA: TGTGCCAGCAGCTTACAGGGGAGTACCTATAGCAATCAGCCCCAGCATTTT; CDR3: CASSLQGSTYSNQPQHF
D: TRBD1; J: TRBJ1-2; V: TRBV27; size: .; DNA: TGTGCCAGCAGTTCCGCCGGGACAGGGAACTATGGCTACACCTTC; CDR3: CASSSAGTGNYGYTF
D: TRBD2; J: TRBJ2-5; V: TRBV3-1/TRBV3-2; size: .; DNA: TGTGCCAGCAGCAAAGAAGTAGCGGGGGGTCCTGATGAGACCCAGTACTTC; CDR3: CASSKEVAGGPDETQYF
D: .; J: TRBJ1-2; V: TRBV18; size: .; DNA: TGTGCCAGCTCACCAGGGCGGGACTATGGCTACACCTTC; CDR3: CASSPGRDYGYTF
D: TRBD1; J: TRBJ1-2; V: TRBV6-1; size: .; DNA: TGTGCCAGCAGTGAAGCATGGACAGGCACTTATGGCTACACCTTC; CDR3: CASSEAWTGTYGYTF
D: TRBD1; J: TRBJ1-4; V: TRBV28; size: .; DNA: TGTGCCAGCAGACAGACAGGGGTAAATGAAAAACTGTTTTTT; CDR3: CASRQTGVNEKLFF
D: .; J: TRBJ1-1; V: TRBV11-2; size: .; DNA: TGTGCCAGCAGGAACTACGGGACTGAACAGCTGGACACTGAAGCTTTCTTT; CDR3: CASRNYGTEQLDTEAFF
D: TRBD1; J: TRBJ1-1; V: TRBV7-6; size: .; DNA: TGTGCCAGCAGCCCTCAGACAGGGGGCCGCACTGAAGCTTTCTTT; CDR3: CASSPQTGGRTEAFF
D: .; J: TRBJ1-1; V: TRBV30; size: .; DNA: TGTGCCTGGAGTGATCTAGGGGGAATTCGTGAAGCTTTCTTT; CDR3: CAWSDLGGIREAFF
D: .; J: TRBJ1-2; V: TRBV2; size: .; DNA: TGTGCCATTCGACCAAGGGGTAACTATGGCTACACCTTC; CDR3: CAIRPRGNYGYTF
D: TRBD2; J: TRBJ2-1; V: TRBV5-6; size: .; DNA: TGTGCCAGCAGCACTAGCGGACGACAATTAGGGGGTGAGCAGTTCTTC; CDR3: CASSTSGRQLGGEQFF
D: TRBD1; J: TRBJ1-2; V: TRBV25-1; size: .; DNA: TGTGCCAGCAGTGGACGCGGCCATACCGGGACAGGGTATAGCTACACCTTC; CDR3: CASSGRGHTGTGYSYTF
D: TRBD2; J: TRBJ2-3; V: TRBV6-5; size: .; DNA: TGTGCCAGCAGTTTAACTAGCGGGGGGTCCACAGATACGCAGTATTTT; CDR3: CASSLTSGGSTDTQYF
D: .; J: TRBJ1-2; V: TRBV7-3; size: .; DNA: TGTGCCAGCAGCCCAGCGGGCAGCCCATCCTATGGCTACACCTTC; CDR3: CASSPAGSPSYGYTF
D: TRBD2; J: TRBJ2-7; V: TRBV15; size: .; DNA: TGTGCCACCAGCAGAGTTGCGGGGGTGACCTCCTACGAGCAGTACTTC; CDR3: CATSRVAGVTSYEQYF
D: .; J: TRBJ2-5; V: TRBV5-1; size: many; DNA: TGCGCCAGCAGCTTGGTCGGAGCCGTCGGCGATAGGGGGGAGACCCAGTACTTC; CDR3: CASSLVGAVGDRGETQYF
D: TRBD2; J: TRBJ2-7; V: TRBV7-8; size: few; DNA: TGTGCCAGCAGCTTAGCGCTGCGGGGGATTTACGAGCAGTACTTC; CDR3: CASSLALRGIYEQYF
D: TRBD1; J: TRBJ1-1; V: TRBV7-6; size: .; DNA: TGTGCCAGCAGACCCACGACAGGGGGCTTGAACACTGAAGCTTTCTTT; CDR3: CASRPTTGGLNTEAFF
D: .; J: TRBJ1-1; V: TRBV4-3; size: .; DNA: TGCGCCAGCAGCCAGGATCAGGGGATGAACACTGAAGCTTTCTTT; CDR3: CASSQDQGMNTEAFF
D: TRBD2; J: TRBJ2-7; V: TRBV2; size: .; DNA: TGTGCCAGCAACCCAACTAGCGGGGGACCCTACGAGCAGTACTTC; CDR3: CASNPTSGGPYEQYF
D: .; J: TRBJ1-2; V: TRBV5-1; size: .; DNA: TGCGCCAGCAGCGGGAGGGGATATGGCTACACCTTC; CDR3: CASSGRGYGYTF
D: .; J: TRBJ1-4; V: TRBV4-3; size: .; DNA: TGCGCCAGCAGCCAAGATCGGAAGGCCCACAGTGGGGAAAAACTGTTTTTT; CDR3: CASSQDRKAHSGEKLFF
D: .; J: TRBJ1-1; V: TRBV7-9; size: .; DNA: TGTGCCAGCAGCTTAGAGGCAGGATGGGACACTGAAGCTTTCTTT; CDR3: CASSLEAGWDTEAFF
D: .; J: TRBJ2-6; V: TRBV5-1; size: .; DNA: TGCGCCAGCAGCTCCCTGACAGGCCTTTTCATGGGGGCCAACGTCCTGACTTTC; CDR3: CASSSLTGLFMGANVLTF
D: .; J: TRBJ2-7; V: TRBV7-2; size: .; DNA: TGTGCCAGCAGCTCCCGTCAGGGCACCTACGAGCAGTACTTC; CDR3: CASSSRQGTYEQYF
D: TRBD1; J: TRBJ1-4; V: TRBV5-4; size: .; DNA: TGTGCCAGCAGCCCCGGGACAGGGCAAGAAAAACTGTTTTTT; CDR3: CASSPGTGQEKLFF
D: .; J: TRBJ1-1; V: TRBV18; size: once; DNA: .; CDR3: CASSHLRFLRYLSNTEAFF
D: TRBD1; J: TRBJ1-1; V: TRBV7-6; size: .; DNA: TGTGCCAGCAGCGGAATCGACAGGGAGACTGAAGCTTTCTTT; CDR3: CASSGIDRETEAFF
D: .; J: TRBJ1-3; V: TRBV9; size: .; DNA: TGTGCCAGCAGCGTAGGGGAGTCTGGAAACACCATATATTTT; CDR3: CASSVGESGNTIYF
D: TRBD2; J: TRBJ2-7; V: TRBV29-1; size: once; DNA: TGCAGCGTTGAACCGGGGGGGCCCGGCGAGCAGTACTTC; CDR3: CSVEPGGPGEQYF
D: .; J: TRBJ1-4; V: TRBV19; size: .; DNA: TGTGCCAGTAGTATATCCTTTTCTAATGAAAAACTGTTTTTT; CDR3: CASSISFSNEKLFF
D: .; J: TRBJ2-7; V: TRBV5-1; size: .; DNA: TGCGCCAGCAGATTTGACTTTAGGTACGAGCAGTACTTC; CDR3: CASRFDFRYEQYF
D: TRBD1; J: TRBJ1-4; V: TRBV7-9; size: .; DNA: TGTGCCAGCAGCCCTCCAGGGGGAACAAATGAAAAACTGTTTTTT; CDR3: CASSPPGGTNEKLFF
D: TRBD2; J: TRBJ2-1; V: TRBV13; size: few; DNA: TGTGCCAGCAGCTTAGGCCGGGGCGGGGGACCCTACAATGAGCAGTTCTTC; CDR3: CASSLGRGGGPYNEQFF
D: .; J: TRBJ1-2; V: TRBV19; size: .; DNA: TGTGCCAGCAGGACGGCGCGGGGCCCCTTAGGGGGCTACACCTTC; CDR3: CASRTARGPLGGYTF
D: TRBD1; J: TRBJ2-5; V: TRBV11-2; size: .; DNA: TGTGCCAGCAGCTGGACAGGGGGTAGCCGAGAGACCCAGTACTTC; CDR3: CASSWTGGSRETQYF
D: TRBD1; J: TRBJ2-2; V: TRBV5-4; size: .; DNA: TGTGCCAGCAGCTTGGGTGGCAGGGGGACCGGGGAGCTGTTTTTT; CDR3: CASSLGGRGTGELFF
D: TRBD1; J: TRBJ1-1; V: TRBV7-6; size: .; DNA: TGTGCCAGCAGCTTAGGGACAGGGGGGGACACTGAAGCTTTCTTT; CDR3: CASSLGTGGDTEAFF
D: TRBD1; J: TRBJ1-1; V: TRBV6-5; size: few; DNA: TGTGCCAGCAGCACCAGGGGGGTTTCTGAAGCTTTCTTT; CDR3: CASSTRGVSEAFF
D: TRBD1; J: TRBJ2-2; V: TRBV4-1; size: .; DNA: TGCGCCAGCAGCCCAGGGCAGGGGGTCACCGGGGAGCTGTTTTTT; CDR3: CASSPGQGVTGELFF
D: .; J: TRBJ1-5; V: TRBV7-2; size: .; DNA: TGTGCCAGCAGCTTAGGTGTCGAGCCCGGGAAGCCCCAGCATTTT; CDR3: CASSLGVEPGKPQHF
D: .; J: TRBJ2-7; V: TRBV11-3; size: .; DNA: TGTGCCAGCAGCTTACAGGGCTGGGACGAGCAGTACTTC; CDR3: CASSLQGWDEQYF
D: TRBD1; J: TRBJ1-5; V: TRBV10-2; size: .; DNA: TGCGCCAGCGGGACAGCGGATCAGCCCCAGCATTTT; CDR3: CASGTADQPQHF
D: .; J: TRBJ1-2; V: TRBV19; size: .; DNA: TGTGCCAGTAGTATCTCCCTCCGACAGCACTATGGCTACACCTTC; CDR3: CASSISLRQHYGYTF
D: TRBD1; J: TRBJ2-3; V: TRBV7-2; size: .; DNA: TGTGCCAGCAGCTTAGAGGCCAGGGGGACCAGCACAGATACGCAGTATTTT; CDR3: CASSLEARGTSTDTQYF
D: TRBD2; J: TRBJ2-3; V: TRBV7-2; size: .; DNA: TGTGCCAGCACGAGTAGAAGGACTAGCGGGGGCGGGAACACAGATACGCAGTATTTT; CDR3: CASTSRRTSGGGNTDTQYF
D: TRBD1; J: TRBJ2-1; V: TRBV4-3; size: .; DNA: TGCGCCAGCAGCCAAGATTTGGGGACAGGGGGGAGGAATGAGCAGTTCTTC; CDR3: CASSQDLGTGGRNEQFF
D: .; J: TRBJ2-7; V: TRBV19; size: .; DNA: TGTGCCAGTAGTATTCTCTACGAGCAGTACTTC; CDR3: CASSILYEQYF
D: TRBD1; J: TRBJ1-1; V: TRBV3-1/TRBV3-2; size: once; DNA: TGTGCCAGCAGCCTTTTGCCCAGGACAGGCACTGAAGCTTTCTTT; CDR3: CASSLLPRTGTEAFF
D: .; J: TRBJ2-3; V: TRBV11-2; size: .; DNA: TGTGCCAGCAGCTTTCCAGGGGATACGCAGTATTTT; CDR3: CASSFPGDTQYF
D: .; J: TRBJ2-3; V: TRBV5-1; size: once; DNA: TGCGCCAGCAACTTCCCCGCCTCCACGGGTCCAGATACGCAGTATTTT; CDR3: CASNFPASTGPDTQYF
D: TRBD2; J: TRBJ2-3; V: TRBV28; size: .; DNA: TGTGCCAGCAGACCTGGGGGACTAGCCTCAGATACGCAGTATTTT; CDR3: CASRPGGLASDTQYF
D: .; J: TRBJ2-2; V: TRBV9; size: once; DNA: TGTGCCAGCAGCAAAGGACTATACACCGGGGAGCTGTTTTTT; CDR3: CASSKGLYTGELFF
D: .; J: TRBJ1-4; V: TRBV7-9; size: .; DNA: TGTGCCAGCAGCCCCCTAGCGGTCGAAAAACTGTTTTTT; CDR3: CASSPLAVEKLFF
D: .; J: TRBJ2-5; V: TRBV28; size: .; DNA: TGTGCCAGCACCCCGGACAGAGAATCTTTCCAAGAGACCCAGTACTTC; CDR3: CASTPDRESFQETQYF
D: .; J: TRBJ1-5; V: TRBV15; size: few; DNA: TGTGCCACCAGCAGAGGTTCGGGGGAAGGTCAGCCCCAGCATTTT; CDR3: CATSRGSGEGQPQHF